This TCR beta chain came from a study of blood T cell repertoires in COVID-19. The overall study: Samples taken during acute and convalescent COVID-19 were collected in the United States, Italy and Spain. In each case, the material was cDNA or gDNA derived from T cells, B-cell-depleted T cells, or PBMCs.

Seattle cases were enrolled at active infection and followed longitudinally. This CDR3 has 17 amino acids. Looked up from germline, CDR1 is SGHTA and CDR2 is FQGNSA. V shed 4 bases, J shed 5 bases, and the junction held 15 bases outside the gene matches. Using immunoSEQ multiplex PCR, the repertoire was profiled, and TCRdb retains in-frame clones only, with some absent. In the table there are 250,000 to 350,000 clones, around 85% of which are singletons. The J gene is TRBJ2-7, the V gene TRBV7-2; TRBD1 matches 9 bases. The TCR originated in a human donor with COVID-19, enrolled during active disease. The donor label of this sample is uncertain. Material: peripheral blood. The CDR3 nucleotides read TGTGCCAGCAGCTGGGACGCCGGGACAGGGAGTAGCAACGAGCAGTACTTC. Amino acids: CASSWDAGTGSSNEQYF.